The clone carrying this T cell receptor beta chain was counted a few times. The target antigen is unknown. Each CDR3 protein gets one entry after TCRdb re-called the reads with MiXCR. The sample yields about 60,000 distinct CDR3 sequences, around 18% seen once. The sample comes from a study of T cell repertoires in cytomegalovirus infection. V was clipped by 5 bases and J by 1 base, with 11 bases between them. This CDR3 region has 14 residues. Germline lookup yields CDR1 MNHEY and CDR2 SMNVEV (reference sequence). This chain connects TRBV27 to TRBJ1-1; D is undetermined. Sequencing was performed on CD8+ T cells from cultured PBMCs, taken from culture after CMV antigen stimulation. This clonotype was obtained from a human donor in good health (CMV status not recorded). Some clones in this sample may be carry-over from other donors' samples. The CDR3 DNA reads TGTGCCAGCAGTCTAAGAGAGGCGAACACTGAAGCTTTCTTT. This encodes CASSLREANTEAFF.